The 15 T cell receptor beta chains below were found in one sample sequenced in a study of cytomegalovirus exposure and HLA in healthy donors. PCR employed 60 Vbeta and 13 Jbeta primers. Produced via immunoSEQ multiplex PCR; TCRdb's table is partial and in-frame only. The data show a few hundred thousand clones, 65% to 90% seen once. Sequenced: PBMCs. Receptor source: a girl aged 5-17 years in good health and CMV-seronegative.

The genes are TRBV7-6 and TRBJ1-2, with no clear D. The germline V gene encodes CDR1 SGHVS and CDR2 FNYEAQ. CDR3 size: 16 residues. The germline V and J ends were trimmed by 1 base and 7 bases, with 19 bases remaining between them. The CDR3 DNA sequence: TGTGCCAGCAGCTTAGTACCAGTTACCGCCCTTTCTGGCTACACCTTC. It specifies CASSLVPVTALSGYTF.

Worth noting for this clone: At one of its ends the junction is not consistent with the germline gene, which may arise from a read error. This rearrangement joins TRBV28 to TRBJ1-1; the D gene is possibly TRBD1 (5 bases). CDR1 and CDR2 (germline): MDHEN, SYDVKM. The CDR3 sequence is 17 residues long. The CDR3 protein is CAIRGIQQDGEDTEASF. Here the CDR3 DNA reads TGTGCCATCAGAGGTATTCAACAGGACGGAGAGGACACTGAAGCTTCCTTT. The full variable domain, completed using reference TRBV28 and TRBJ1-1, is DVKVTQSSRYLVKRTGEKVFLECVQDMDHENMFWYRQDPGLGLRLIYFSYDVKMKEKGDIPEGYSVSREKKERFSLILESASTNQTSMYLCAIRGIQQDGEDTEASFGQGTRLTVV.

The rearrangement links TRBV7-9 to TRBJ1-2, with a possible D match to TRBD1 (6 bases). The CDR3 totals 12 residues. Germline CDR1 reads SEHNR; CDR2 reads FQNEAQ (reference sequence). The CDR3 sequence: CSVQGRGYGYTF. The CDR3 nucleotides are TGTTCCGTACAGGGTAGGGGCTATGGCTACACCTTC.

The V call is TRBV7-9, the J call TRBJ2-5; 10 bases line up with TRBD2. This CDR3 has 19 residues. Trimming removed 2 bases from V and 5 bases from J; junction bases left unmatched: 17. CDR1 and CDR2 from the germline V gene are SEHNR and FQNEAQ (reference sequence). As DNA, the CDR3 is TGTGCCAGCAGCTTATTCGGGCTAGCGGGGGCCCGGGCCCTGGAGACCCAGTACTTC. As protein: CASSLFGLAGARALETQYF.

J is TRBJ2-1 and V is TRBV15; a possible D gene is TRBD1 (6 bases). From germline, CDR1 is LNHNV and CDR2 YYDKDF (reference sequence). This CDR3 has 12 residues. V was clipped by 5 bases and J by 8 bases, with 10 bases between them. The CDR3 here is CATSAQGYEQFF. DNA of the CDR3: TGTGCCACCAGCGCACAGGGTTATGAGCAGTTCTTC.

The chain recombines TRBV29-1 with TRBJ2-3; D gene ambiguous. Germline CDR1 is SQVTM and CDR2 is ANQGSEA. Trimming pared 3 bases from V and 6 bases from J, leaving 7 bases between. The CDR3 has 11 amino acids. The CDR3 sequence: CSVDFGDTQYF. The CDR3 DNA reads as TGCAGCGTTGATTTCGGGGATACGCAGTATTTT.

This clone was observed once. This chain joins TRBV18 and TRBJ1-1; a possible D gene is TRBD1 (6 bases). CDR1 and CDR2 from the germline V gene are KGHSH and LQKENI. This CDR3 has 13 residues. V dropped 6 bases and J dropped 4 bases, with 12 bases sitting between them. CDR3 loop: CASSPDRITEAFF. CDR3 DNA: TGTGCCAGCTCCCCAGACAGGATCACTGAAGCTTTCTTT.

This clone turned up a few times. The gene calls are TRBV28 and TRBJ1-1, with D unresolved. CDR3 length: 12 residues. The V end was cut by 6 bases, the J end by 4 bases, with 9 bases between. Germline lookup yields CDR1 MDHEN and CDR2 SYDVKM. DNA for the CDR3: TGTGCCAGCAGCGAGGGCGGCACTGAAGCTTTCTTT. This sequence encodes CASSEGGTEAFF.

The chain employs TRBV4-2 and TRBJ1-2, with D perhaps TRBD1 (6 bases). CDR1 and CDR2 from the germline V gene are LGHNA and YNFKEQ. The V gene lost 1 base and the J gene lost 4 bases, with 13 bases spanning the gap. This CDR3 is built from 15 residues. The CDR3 bases are TGTGCCAGCAGCCAAGTTGCCCGACAGGTCTATGGCTACACCTTC. This sequence encodes CASSQVARQVYGYTF.

This chain connects TRBV28 to TRBJ1-1; no reliable D call. Trimming cost V 5 bases and J 4 bases, with 8 bases left between them. The length of the CDR3 is 12 residues. Germline V gene sequence: CDR1 MDHEN, CDR2 SYDVKM. The CDR3, as DNA: TGTGCCAGCAGTATCCCCAGCACTGAAGCTTTCTTT. This encodes CASSIPSTEAFF.

This clone was observed once. The gene calls are TRBV29-1 and TRBJ2-1; TRBD1 is a possible D gene (7 bases). The V end was cut by 7 bases, the J end by 0 bases, with 13 bases between. This CDR3 comprises 14 residues. CDR1 is SQVTM and CDR2 is ANQGSEA in the germline V gene. DNA of the CDR3: TGCAGCGCTCGTCAGGGGGGCTCCTACAATGAGCAGTTCTTC. It translates to CSARQGGSYNEQFF.

This chain uses TRBV4-2 with TRBJ2-3, with TRBD2 identical over 9 bases. Per germline, CDR1 LGHNA and CDR2 YNFKEQ. The trim removed 4 bases at V and 0 bases at J, leaving 20 bases unmatched. This CDR3 region has 21 residues. The CDR3 region is CASSLFPPDSGGRPSTDTQYF. The CDR3 DNA reads as TGTGCCAGCAGCCTTTTCCCTCCCGATAGCGGGGGACGACCTAGCACAGATACGCAGTATTTT.

The CDR3 loop is CASTGGGEAFF. Written as DNA, the CDR3 is TGTGCCAGCACCGGGGGGGGTGAGGCTTTCTTT. The chain joins TRBV6-1 to TRBJ1-1, with D maybe TRBD1 (5 bases). V lost 7 bases, J lost 11 bases, and 14 bases lay in between. CDR1 MNHNS and CDR2 SASEGT come from the germline V gene. The CDR3 contains 11 residues.

This chain uses TRBV5-1 with TRBJ2-2; TRBD2 might be the D (6 bases). Per germline, CDR1 SGHRS and CDR2 YFSETQ. This CDR3 region has 17 residues. The V and J ends lost 2 bases and 6 bases respectively, with 20 bases between them. The CDR3 is CASSFLIPEGNAGELFF. The CDR3 bases are TGCGCCAGCAGCTTTTTAATCCCGGAGGGAAACGCCGGGGAGCTGTTTTTT. The full variable domain, with the rest looked up from reference TRBV5-1 and TRBJ2-2, is KAGVTQTPRYLIKTRGQQVTLSCSPISGHRSVSWYQQTPGQGLQFLFEYFSETQRNKGNFPGRFSGRQFSNSRSEMNVSTLELGDSALYLCASSFLIPEGNAGELFFGEGSRLTVL.

V and J are TRBV5-1 and TRBJ2-3; TRBD2 aligns across 7 bases. Germline CDR1 reads SGHRS; CDR2 reads YFSETQ. Trimming took 5 bases from V and 4 from J; bases not matched to a gene: 13. The CDR3 extends over 16 amino acids. This CDR3 reads CASSWNPGLLPDTQYF. The CDR3 DNA reads TGCGCCAGCAGTTGGAACCCGGGACTACTTCCAGATACGCAGTATTTT.